Below, one T cell receptor beta chain is given with its context. Antigen unknown. Thawed PBMCs were rested overnight at 37°C with approximately 200 IU/ml IL-2 before regulatory T cell sorting. Libraries were prepared by immunoSEQ multiplex PCR; TCRdb keeps only in-frame clonotypes and omits some of them. The sample has around 78,000 clones; less than 95% are singletons. The data belong to a study of Tregs in tolerant kidney transplant recipients. CDR1 and CDR2 (germline): MDHEN, SYDVKM. The CDR3 consists of 16 residues. Unmatched junction bases numbered 10, after V lost 4 bases and J lost 5 bases. Overall study findings and caveats: No direct test of biological reproducibility was done here. Some patients' samples used different primers over time, so nucleotide sequences weren't comparable. Validation in larger populations is needed because few patients were studied.

The sample consisted of Tregs from blood, taken before the transplant. This sequence was found in a human donor who received a combined kidney and bone marrow transplant. The chain couples TRBV28 to TRBJ2-5, with TRBD2 matching over 10 bases. CDR3 residues: CASSSPSSGSWETQYF. The CDR3 DNA is TGTGCCAGCAGTTCCCCCTCTAGCGGGAGTTGGGAGACCCAGTACTTC. The full variable domain, rest sourced from reference TRBV28 and TRBJ2-5, is DVKVTQSSRYLVKRTGEKVFLECVQDMDHENMFWYRQDPGLGLRLIYFSYDVKMKEKGDIPEGYSVSREKKERFSLILESASTNQTSMYLCASSSPSSGSWETQYFGPGTRLLVL.